One sample yielded the 13 T cell receptor beta chains listed below, sequenced in a study of cytomegalovirus exposure and HLA in healthy donors. PCR used 60 Vbeta primers and 13 Jbeta primers. Assay: immunoSEQ multiplex PCR; the TCRdb copy retains only in-frame clones and omits some. The data hold about 170,000 clones, with more than 75% observed a single time. The sequencing sample was made of PBMCs. All receptors derive from a girl aged 2 to 10 in good health and CMV-seropositive.

The CDR3 nucleotides read TGTGCCAGCAGCCAAGAGAAGATAGGAGGGGTGGGTCAGCCCCAGCATTTT. As protein: CASSQEKIGGVGQPQHF. This chain links TRBV4-2 with TRBJ1-5, with D possibly being TRBD1 (5 bases). Trimming removed 0 bases at V and 6 bases at J, with 18 bases between. Germline loops: CDR1 LGHNA, CDR2 YNFKEQ. The CDR3 sequence is 17 residues long.

The CDR3 nucleotides read TGTGCCAGTAGTATTCTCTCAGGGGAAACTGAAGCTTTCTTT. Its protein is CASSILSGETEAFF. The V gene is TRBV19, the J gene TRBJ1-1; D may be TRBD1 (6 bases). Germline V lookup: CDR1 LNHDA, CDR2 SQIVND (reference sequence). CDR3 length: 14 amino acids. Trimming shortened V by 3 bases and J by 5 bases, and 13 bases separated the two germline ends.

CDR3 sequence (DNA): TGTGCCAGCAGCTCCAGGGCAACTAATGAAAAACTGTTTTTT. Amino acids: CASSSRATNEKLFF. J is TRBJ1-4 and V is TRBV7-9; D possibly corresponds to TRBD1 (5 bases). Germline-derived CDR1 and CDR2 are SEHNR and FQNEAQ (reference sequence). V lost 4 bases to trimming and J lost 0 bases, with 6 bases between them. The CDR3 loop spans 14 amino acids.

The chain recombines TRBV4-1 with TRBJ2-1; 9 positions agree with TRBD2. The V gene end was trimmed by 3 bases and the J gene end by 7 bases; junction bases not matched to a gene: 13. The V gene's germline CDR1 is MGHRA and CDR2 YSYEKL. This CDR3 comprises 17 residues. The DNA of the CDR3 is TGCGCCAGCAGCCAGCCGACCCTAGCGGGAAGGGGGAATGAGCAGTTCTTC. Translating gives CASSQPTLAGRGNEQFF.

This clone has just one count. The chain combines TRBV9 with TRBJ1-3, with unresolved D. Between the trimmed V and J ends, which lost 5 bases and 2 bases, there was a span of 14 bases. The CDR3 covers 15 residues. The germline V gene encodes CDR1 SGDLS and CDR2 YYNGEE. CDR3: CASSGEGGPGNTIYF. The CDR3 DNA follows: TGTGCCAGCAGTGGTGAAGGTGGGCCTGGAAACACCATATATTTT.

This rearrangement joins TRBV6-1 to TRBJ2-1; D remains ambiguous. Germline loops: CDR1 MNHNS, CDR2 SASEGT. Deletions cut 7 bases from V and 5 bases from J, with 6 bases between. The CDR3 extends over 11 amino acids. CDR3: CASTANNEQFF. CDR3 nucleotide sequence: TGTGCCAGCACAGCGAACAATGAGCAGTTCTTC.

The chain joins TRBV7-9 to TRBJ2-1; 9 bases agree with TRBD1. There are 14 residues in the CDR3. Looked up from germline, CDR1 is SEHNR and CDR2 is FQNEAQ (reference sequence). V shed 4 bases, J shed 10 bases, and the junction held 8 bases outside the gene matches. The CDR3 DNA follows: TGTGCCAGCAGCTCTCCGGGACAGGGAATAGAGCAGTTCTTC. Its translation: CASSSPGQGIEQFF.

The rearrangement uses TRBV5-6 and TRBJ2-3; 7 nucleotides agree with TRBD1. V lost 1 base to trimming and J lost 6 bases; unmatched junction nucleotides: 14. The CDR3 spans 17 residues. Germline values: CDR1 SGHDT, CDR2 YYEEEE. The CDR3 region is CASSLLFGTELSDTQYF. The CDR3 bases are TGTGCCAGCAGCTTGCTTTTTGGGACAGAACTTTCGGATACGCAGTATTTT.

The CDR3 bases are TGTGCCAGCTCACCCCGGGTCTCCGCCTCTGGGGCCAACGTCCTGACTTTC. Translating it yields CASSPRVSASGANVLTF. The chain joins TRBV18 to TRBJ2-6; D unresolved. The CDR3 is 17 residues long. Trimming shortened V by 3 bases and J by 0 bases, and 12 bases separated the two germline ends. The germline V gene has CDR1 KGHSH and CDR2 LQKENI.

The genes are TRBV5-4 and TRBJ1-1, with D tentatively TRBD1 (6 bases). CDR1 and CDR2 from the germline V gene are SGHNT and YYREEE (reference sequence). The germline V and J ends were trimmed by 2 bases and 1 base, with 12 bases remaining between them. This CDR3 spans 15 amino acids. The CDR3 nucleotides read TGTGCCAGCAGCTTACTTACAGGGCCGAACACTGAAGCTTTCTTT. Residues: CASSLLTGPNTEAFF.

The chain joins TRBV28 to TRBJ2-1, with 8 bases identical to TRBD1. The trim removed 6 bases at V and 0 bases at J, leaving 10 bases unmatched. The CDR3 is 17 amino acids. Germline assignment: CDR1 MDHEN and CDR2 SYDVKM. The DNA of the CDR3 is TGTGCCAGCAGGGCCCAGGGGGCTCGAAGCTCCTACAATGAGCAGTTCTTC. Translation gives CASRAQGARSSYNEQFF.

In DNA, the CDR3 is TGCGCCAGCAGCCACCCTGGGACAGGGGGTGGAAACACCATATATTTT. Amino acid sequence: CASSHPGTGGGNTIYF. The chain is built from TRBV4-1 and TRBJ1-3; TRBD1 matches at 11 bases. This CDR3 is built from 16 residues. Germline values: CDR1 MGHRA, CDR2 YSYEKL. V lost 3 bases and J lost 3; bases outside the gene matches: 4.

CDR3 sequence: CASSEVETGGGTQYF. The CDR3 region has the DNA TGTGCCAGCAGTGAAGTCGAGACGGGAGGAGGGACCCAGTACTTC. V and J are TRBV6-1 and TRBJ2-5, with 7 positions matching TRBD2. Germline V gene data show CDR1 as MNHNS and CDR2 as SASEGT. The CDR3 contains 15 residues. V gave up 1 base and J gave up 7 bases; unmatched junction bases: 9.